The T cell receptor beta chain under discussion was sequenced for a study of blood T cell repertoires in COVID-19. About the study: Specimens from acute and convalescent COVID-19 originated in the United States, Italy and Spain. PBMCs, B-cell-depleted T cells, or T cells provided the cDNA or gDNA that made up the material.

In the original workflow: Reference gene primer amplification yielded estimated nucleated cell counts. TCRdb's table, derived via immunoSEQ multiplex PCR, lists solely in-frame clones and lacks some. V and J calls plus clone size are reproduced from that table; the DNA served to infer D and trimming. In the table there are some 530,000 clones, approximately 83% of which are singletons. The CDR3 consists of 11 residues. The material sequenced was peripheral blood. This sequence joins TRBV7-5 and TRBJ2-1; the D call TRBD2 from the table was never checked on the DNA. TRBV7-5 is deemed a pseudogene. The TCR was taken from a human donor in a cohort sampled during active COVID-19. The CDR3, as DNA: TGTGCCTCGTTATACTACAATGAGCAGTTCTTC. Residues: CASLYYNEQFF.